The 32 T cell receptor beta chains given below trace back to one sample, sequenced in a study of T cell responses to AZD1222 COVID-19 vaccine. Method: immunoSEQ multiplex PCR; TCRdb's copy keeps in-frame clones and lacks some. The table has around 150,000 clones, 92% seen once. The specimen was peripheral blood, collected 28 days after the second AZD1222 dose. Every receptor here comes from an adult who received the AZD1222 COVID-19 vaccine.

This rearrangement joins TRBV27 to TRBJ1-2, with TRBD1 as a possible D gene (6 bases). Germline V lookup: CDR1 MNHEY, CDR2 SMNVEV (reference sequence). The V end was cut by 0 bases, the J end by 7 bases, with 12 bases between. This CDR3 spans 14 amino acids. CDR3 sequence reads: CASSLSNQGPGYTF. The CDR3 nucleotides read TGTGCCAGCAGTTTATCGAACCAGGGGCCTGGCTACACCTTC.

The chain employs TRBV6-5 and TRBJ2-7; 9 bases agree with TRBD1. The CDR3 contains 14 residues. The V and J ends lost 5 bases and 3 bases, in that order; junction bases with no gene match: 5. CDR1 is MNHEY, CDR2 SVGAGI, per germline. The CDR3 nucleotides read TGTGCCAGCAGTATGGGACAGGGCGGCTACGAGCAGTACTTC. It translates to CASSMGQGGYEQYF.

The rearrangement joins TRBV11-2 to TRBJ2-2, with D possibly matching TRBD2 (6 bases). Germline lookup yields CDR1 SGHAT and CDR2 FQNNGV. Trimming shortened V by 6 bases and J by 2 bases, and 10 bases separated the two germline ends. The CDR3 has 14 residues. The CDR3 loop is CASRPDYNTGELFF. CDR3 DNA sequence: TGTGCCAGCAGACCGGACTACAACACCGGGGAGCTGTTTTTT.

J is TRBJ1-2 and V is TRBV29-1; no clear D gene. The CDR3 is 13 residues long. Trimming pared 6 bases from V and 2 bases from J, leaving 13 bases between. Looked up from germline, CDR1 is SQVTM and CDR2 is ANQGSEA. The DNA of the CDR3 is TGCAGCGTGAGGAGGGTCGGCAACTATGGCTACACCTTC. As protein: CSVRRVGNYGYTF.

The chain links TRBV2 to TRBJ1-2; D call uncertain. The CDR3 has 12 residues. Deletions cut 2 bases from V and 8 bases from J, with 9 bases between. Germline CDR1 reads SNHLY; CDR2 reads FYNNEI. CDR3 sequence (DNA): TGTGCCAGCAGTGAACAGGTGAAAGGCTACACCTTC. Its protein product is CASSEQVKGYTF.

The chain has TRBV18 and TRBJ2-1; D possibly corresponds to TRBD2 (6 bases). The germline V and J ends were trimmed by 3 bases and 5 bases, with 14 bases remaining between them. Germline CDR1 and CDR2: KGHSH and LQKENI. This CDR3 is 15 amino acids long. CDR3 in DNA: TGTGCCAGCTCACCCCAACAGCGGGTAAACAATGAGCAGTTCTTC. It is translated as CASSPQQRVNNEQFF.

The genes are TRBV5-1 and TRBJ2-3, with TRBD2 matching 12 bases. The junction had 12 bases not matched to a gene; V was cut back by 4 bases and J by 0 bases. The CDR3 totals 19 residues. Germline assignment: CDR1 SGHRS and CDR2 YFSETQ. CDR3 bases: TGCGCCAGCAGCCCTAGACTAGCGGGGGAGGAGGTTAGCACAGATACGCAGTATTTT. Amino acids: CASSPRLAGEEVSTDTQYF.

The chain recombines TRBV6-5 with TRBJ1-4; possibly TRBD1 for D (6 bases). With 6 bases removed from V and 5 bases from J, the gap between germline ends came to 13 bases. The length of the CDR3 is 14 residues. Germline assignment: CDR1 MNHEY and CDR2 SVGAGI. The DNA for the CDR3 is TGTGCCAGCAGGGACAGCGGTTTCAATGAAAAACTGTTTTTT. This codes for CASRDSGFNEKLFF.

V usage is TRBV18 and J usage is TRBJ2-7; D unresolved. V shed 2 bases and J shed 6 bases, with 5 bases lying between them. Germline CDR1 is KGHSH and CDR2 is LQKENI. The CDR3 runs 11 residues. The CDR3 sequence is CASSPSSEQYF. CDR3 nucleotides: TGTGCCAGCTCACCATCTAGCGAGCAGTACTTC.

This rearrangement joins TRBV19 to TRBJ1-6, with D uncertain. The germline gives CDR1 LNHDA, CDR2 SQIVND (reference sequence). This CDR3 spans 14 amino acids. Trimming pared 11 bases from V and 6 bases from J, leaving 17 bases between. CDR3 region: CASGGSVPNSPLHF. The CDR3 DNA reads TGTGCCTCCGGCGGATCCGTACCTAATTCACCCCTCCACTTT.

The rearrangement joins TRBV9 to TRBJ2-1; D possibly corresponds to TRBD2 (6 bases). Trimming took off 0 bases at V and 0 bases at J, with 7 bases between the two ends. CDR1 and CDR2 (germline): SGDLS, YYNGEE. This CDR3 is built from 15 residues. CDR3 protein: CASSVAGDSYNEQFF. The CDR3 DNA sequence: TGTGCCAGCAGCGTAGCGGGGGACTCCTACAATGAGCAGTTCTTC.

The rearrangement joins TRBV6-5 to TRBJ1-2; 7 bases map to TRBD1. Per the germline V gene, CDR1 is MNHEY and CDR2 is SVGAGI. Unmatched junction bases numbered 6, after V lost 10 bases and J lost 4 bases. This CDR3 is 12 amino acids long. CDR3 in DNA: TGTGCCACCCAGACAGGGTTCTATGGCTACACCTTC. Protein: CATQTGFYGYTF.

This clone was found once. This chain joins TRBV5-5 and TRBJ1-2; D is possibly TRBD1 (6 bases). There are 15 residues in the CDR3. V gave up 6 bases and J gave up 4 bases, with 19 bases separating them. CDR1 and CDR2 (germline): SGHKS, YYEKEE (reference sequence). CDR3 coding DNA: TGTGCCAGCACCTCATCGAGGGGGGCGGGCTATGGCTACACCTTC. Its translation is CASTSSRGAGYGYTF.

The genes are TRBV7-9 and TRBJ2-1; 12 bases agree with TRBD2. This CDR3 has 16 residues. Germline V gives CDR1 SEHNR, CDR2 FQNEAQ (reference sequence). The junction had 5 bases not matched to a gene; V was cut back by 8 bases and J by 0 bases. In nucleotides, the CDR3 is TGTGCCAGCGGCGGACTAGCGGGGTTCTCCTACAATGAGCAGTTCTTC. This sequence encodes CASGGLAGFSYNEQFF. Full variable domain (outside the CDR3, taken from reference TRBV7-9 and TRBJ2-1): DTGVSQNPRHKITKRGQNVTFRCDPISEHNRLYWYRQTLGQGPEFLTYFQNEAQLEKSRLLSDRFSAERPKGSFSTLEIQRTEQGDSAMYLCASGGLAGFSYNEQFFGPGTRLTVL.

V is TRBV19 and J is TRBJ1-1; D not resolved. Germline values: CDR1 LNHDA, CDR2 SQIVND (reference sequence). This CDR3 is built from 14 residues. Trimming cost V 0 bases and J 10 bases, with 15 bases left between them. Written as DNA, the CDR3 is TGTGCCAGTAGTATAGAGTTGGAGGTAGCCGCAGCTTTCTTT. It encodes CASSIELEVAAAFF.

The chain links TRBV11-2 to TRBJ2-3, with 7 positions matching TRBD1. Losses at the gene ends were 5 bases for V and 1 base for J; bases not matched to a gene: 9. The CDR3 is 16 amino acids. CDR1 SGHAT and CDR2 FQNNGV come from the germline V gene. The CDR3 region has the DNA TGTGCCAGCAGCCTAGGTAACCAGGGGGGCACAGATACGCAGTATTTT. Amino acids: CASSLGNQGGTDTQYF.

The chain has TRBV4-1 and TRBJ1-3, with D perhaps matching TRBD1 (6 bases). The germline V gene encodes CDR1 MGHRA and CDR2 YSYEKL. The CDR3 runs to 15 residues. V was clipped by 4 bases and J by 2 bases, with 12 bases between them. In nucleotides, the CDR3 is TGCGCCAGCAGCCTTCAGGGGTTCGCTGGAAACACCATATATTTT. The encoded protein is CASSLQGFAGNTIYF.

V and J are TRBV7-9 and TRBJ1-4; weak D call: TRBD1 (5 bases). CDR1 SEHNR and CDR2 FQNEAQ come from the germline V gene (reference sequence). This CDR3 has 15 residues. V was cut by 5 bases and J by 5 bases, with 15 bases left in between. CDR3 residues: CASSLWTRVNEKLFF. In nucleotides, the CDR3 is TGTGCCAGCAGCCTCTGGACACGAGTAAATGAAAAACTGTTTTTT.

The chain uses TRBV11-2 and TRBJ1-3, with 7 bases lining up with TRBD1. Losses at the gene ends were 4 bases for V and 2 bases for J; bases not matched to a gene: 2. Germline V gives CDR1 SGHAT, CDR2 FQNNGV. The CDR3 runs to 14 residues. CDR3 DNA sequence: TGTGCCAGCAGCTCTCAGGGGGCTGGAAACACCATATATTTT. Translated: CASSSQGAGNTIYF.

CDR3 bases: TGCAGCGTTGCGGGCGGCCCTCAAGGCTACACCTTC. The encoded protein is CSVAGGPQGYTF. The chain recombines TRBV29-1 with TRBJ1-2, with D unclear. V was trimmed by 4 bases and J by 8 bases, leaving 14 bases between them. Germline CDR1 SQVTM, CDR2 ANQGSEA. The length of the CDR3 is 12 residues.

The V gene is TRBV5-1, the J gene TRBJ1-1; a weak D match, TRBD1 (5 bases). The CDR3 covers 16 residues. Germline V CDR1 and CDR2: SGHRS, YFSETQ. V gave up 4 bases and J gave up 4 bases, with 20 bases separating them. DNA for the CDR3: TGCGCCAGCAGCCCACGGCCAGGTGGGGCGGCCACTGAAGCTTTCTTT. Amino acid sequence: CASSPRPGGAATEAFF.

The rearrangement uses TRBV29-1 and TRBJ2-1; D gene ambiguous. Germline CDR1 reads SQVTM; CDR2 reads ANQGSEA. The CDR3 loop spans 14 amino acids. V shed 7 bases and J shed 7 bases, with 20 bases lying between them. CDR3 bases: TGCAGCGCTCGGAGTTTCGGGCTACGAAATGAGCAGTTCTTC. Its translation is CSARSFGLRNEQFF.

The CDR3 protein is CASSPRAGGEETQYF. The CDR3 DNA is TGTGCCAGCTCACCCCGGGCAGGGGGCGAGGAGACCCAGTACTTC. The chain joins TRBV18 to TRBJ2-5, with 8 bases identical to TRBD1. Germline CDR1 and CDR2: KGHSH and LQKENI. V lost 3 bases to trimming and J lost 5 bases; unmatched junction nucleotides: 8. This CDR3 region has 15 residues.

This sequence joins TRBV7-2 and TRBJ2-1, with D perhaps TRBD1 (5 bases). Germline loops: CDR1 SGHTA, CDR2 FQGNSA. V lost 1 base to trimming and J lost 4 bases, with 8 bases between them. The CDR3 loop spans 14 amino acids. In nucleotides, the CDR3 is TGTGCCAGCAGCTTAGGCAGGGTATACAATGAGCAGTTCTTC. It codes for CASSLGRVYNEQFF.

V is TRBV3-1 (or the pseudogene TRBV3-2) and J is TRBJ2-3; TRBD2 agrees at 11 bases. Trimming took 4 bases from V and 2 from J; bases not matched to a gene: 11. Per the germline V gene, CDR1 is LGHDT and CDR2 is YNNKEL (reference sequence). The CDR3 length is 18 residues. CDR3 sequence (DNA): TGTGCCAGCAGCCCGATTCTGGGGACTAGCGGCTACACAGATACGCAGTATTTT. Its protein is CASSPILGTSGYTDTQYF.

The V and J genes are TRBV3-1 (or the pseudogene TRBV3-2) and TRBJ2-1; no clear D. The CDR3 has 15 residues. Germline CDR1 reads LGHDT; CDR2 reads YNNKEL (reference sequence). The V end lost 7 bases, the J end lost 8 bases, and 21 bases lay between the germline ends. The DNA for the CDR3 is TGTGCCAGCACATGGTCACCCACAATTGGCTATGAGCAGTTCTTC. Its translation is CASTWSPTIGYEQFF.

The sample holds a few counts of this clone. The chain has TRBV10-3 and TRBJ1-2, with D perhaps matching TRBD1 (5 bases). This CDR3 spans 16 amino acids. Germline V lookup: CDR1 ENHRY, CDR2 SYGVKD. V dropped 0 bases and J dropped 4 bases, with 15 bases sitting between them. The CDR3 bases are TGTGCCATCAGTGAGTCGACAGCGCTAAGGTTCTATGGCTACACCTTC. Protein product: CAISESTALRFYGYTF.

This chain joins TRBV5-1 and TRBJ1-2, with 7 nucleotides matching TRBD1. Germline V lookup: CDR1 SGHRS, CDR2 YFSETQ. This CDR3 has 13 residues. The trim removed 1 base at V and 7 bases at J, leaving 4 bases unmatched. Written as DNA, the CDR3 is TGCGCCAGCAGCTTGACAGGGGTTCGTGGCTACACCTTC. As protein: CASSLTGVRGYTF.

Worth noting for this clone: Additional DNA sequences in this sample encode the identical CDR3. This chain links TRBV5-1 with TRBJ2-7; 9 bases line up with TRBD1. CDR1 and CDR2 from the germline V gene are SGHRS and YFSETQ. V was clipped by 4 bases and J by 2 bases; unmatched bases: 4. CDR3 length: 14 residues. CDR3: CASSPGTGTYEQYF. The CDR3, as DNA: TGCGCCAGCAGCCCCGGGACAGGGACCTACGAGCAGTACTTC.

The chain is built from TRBV18 and TRBJ1-2; 9 bases match TRBD1. The ends lost 5 bases at V and 5 bases at J; junction bases unmatched: 3. CDR3 length: 13 amino acids. The V gene's germline CDR1 is KGHSH and CDR2 LQKENI. In nucleotides, the CDR3 is TGTGCCAGCTCATCAGACAGGGGGTATGGCTACACCTTC. It translates to CASSSDRGYGYTF.

V usage is TRBV7-9 and J usage is TRBJ2-3, with D possibly TRBD2 on 6 matching bases. Germline CDR1 is SEHNR and CDR2 is FQNEAQ (reference sequence). Trimming removed 3 bases at V and 6 bases at J, with 7 bases between. The CDR3 is made up of 12 amino acids. CDR3: CASSFAGDTQYF. The CDR3 DNA reads as TGTGCCAGCAGCTTCGCGGGGGATACGCAGTATTTT.

V and J are TRBV7-9 and TRBJ1-4; 7 bases match TRBD1. Germline assignment: CDR1 SEHNR and CDR2 FQNEAQ (reference sequence). Losses at the gene ends were 4 bases for V and 2 bases for J; bases not matched to a gene: 13. This CDR3 is 18 amino acids long. The CDR3: CASSSMTGWVRTNEKLFF. CDR3 DNA: TGTGCCAGCAGCTCCATGACAGGGTGGGTGAGGACTAATGAAAAACTGTTTTTT.